Given below is one TCR beta chain in context. The CDR3 is 15 amino acids. The V gene end was trimmed by 6 bases and the J gene end by 2 bases; junction bases not matched to a gene: 10. The germline gives CDR1 ENHRY, CDR2 SYGVKD. The protocol was immunoSEQ multiplex PCR, while the TCRdb copy is restricted to in-frame clones and leaves out a portion. The sample lists about 80,000 clones, 80% to 85% occurring once. The source of the sample is a study of blood T cell repertoires in COVID-19. For the study at large: Italy, Spain and the United States were the sources of the convalescent and acute COVID-19 samples. PBMCs, B-cell-depleted T cells, or T cells were the source of the cDNA or gDNA that made up the material.

This TCR derives from a woman in her 70s with acute or convalescent COVID-19. The source material was peripheral blood. The gene calls are TRBV10-3 and TRBJ2-7; TRBD1 matches at 7 bases. The CDR3 reads CAISASTGDAYEQYF. CDR3 in DNA: TGTGCCATCAGCGCATCTACAGGGGACGCCTACGAGCAGTACTTC.